The 15 T cell receptor beta chains in this list originate from one sample, sequenced in a study of blood T cell repertoires in COVID-19. Clones were read by immunoSEQ multiplex PCR, and TCRdb kept only the in-frame ones, dropping some. This repertoire shows 300,000 to 450,000 clones, almost 90% found once; its top ten account for under 1.2%. The sequenced material came from PBMCs or T cells enriched from blood (not recorded which). Receptor source: a woman younger than 45 who had been exposed to COVID-19.

The rearrangement joins TRBV7-7 to TRBJ2-1; 7 positions agree with TRBD2. This CDR3 is built from 15 residues. Germline CDR1 is SSHAT and CDR2 is FNYEAQ (reference sequence). J lost 3 bases, V lost 5 bases, and 7 bases had no gene match. The CDR3 spells CASSPPGLHYNEQFF. CDR3 bases: TGTGCCAGCAGCCCCCCGGGACTACACTACAATGAGCAGTTCTTC.

The CDR3: CASSPGTGHNQPQHF. The CDR3 DNA reads TGTGCCAGCTCACCAGGGACAGGACACAATCAGCCCCAGCATTTT. This chain joins TRBV18 and TRBJ1-5, with 8 bases identical to TRBD1. CDR3 length equals 15 residues. Trimming cost V 2 bases and J 3 bases; bases outside gene matches: 3. Germline loops: CDR1 KGHSH, CDR2 LQKENI.

This clone was recorded only once. V usage is TRBV7-3 and J usage is TRBJ2-1; D perhaps matches TRBD2 (5 bases). This CDR3 contains 14 residues. With 5 bases removed from V and 5 bases from J, the gap between germline ends came to 13 bases. The germline V gene has CDR1 SGHTA and CDR2 FQGTGA. CDR3 region: CASSPSRANNEQFF. The CDR3 DNA follows: TGTGCCAGCAGCCCATCGCGGGCAAACAATGAGCAGTTCTTC.

V and J are TRBV10-3 and TRBJ1-5, with a possible D match to TRBD1 (6 bases). The CDR3 sequence is 13 residues long. V lost 8 bases and J lost 1, with 9 bases in between. Germline assignment: CDR1 ENHRY and CDR2 SYGVKD. The CDR3 DNA follows: TGTGCCATCCGAGGACAGAGCAATCAGCCCCAGCATTTT. This sequence encodes CAIRGQSNQPQHF.

The V and J genes are TRBV3-1 (or the pseudogene TRBV3-2) and TRBJ1-6, with 9 bases fitting TRBD1. CDR1 and CDR2 (germline): LGHDT, YNNKEL (reference sequence). V lost 1 base, J lost 10 bases, and 5 bases stayed unmatched. This CDR3 spans 15 amino acids. The CDR3 nucleotides are TGTGCCAGCAGCCAAGGGGGGACAGGGAGGTCACCCCTCCACTTT. This codes for CASSQGGTGRSPLHF.

The J gene is TRBJ1-2, the V gene TRBV3-1 (or the pseudogene TRBV3-2); no clear D gene. Between the trimmed V and J ends, which lost 0 bases and 4 bases, there was a span of 21 bases. This CDR3 has 18 residues. CDR1 and CDR2 from the germline V gene are LGHDT and YNNKEL (reference sequence). Here the CDR3 reads CASSQEYEAETRGYGYTF. CDR3 nucleotide sequence: TGTGCCAGCAGCCAAGAATATGAAGCTGAAACCCGGGGCTATGGCTACACCTTC.

Ten or more counts support this clone. The chain uses TRBV7-9 and TRBJ1-2; 9 nucleotides line up with TRBD1. Germline values: CDR1 SEHNR, CDR2 FQNEAQ (reference sequence). The CDR3 has 16 residues. V trimming: 1 base; J trimming: 3 bases; junction bases outside the gene matches: 6. CDR3 in amino acids: CASSLGQGEGDYGYTF. The CDR3 DNA is TGTGCCAGCAGCTTAGGACAGGGGGAGGGTGACTATGGCTACACCTTC.

The J gene is TRBJ2-3, the V gene TRBV5-4; D may be TRBD2 (5 bases). Germline-derived CDR1 and CDR2 are SGHNT and YYREEE (reference sequence). V was cut by 2 bases and J by 0 bases, with 13 bases left in between. The CDR3 consists of 16 residues. The CDR3 region is CASSFPSGVSTDTQYF. The CDR3 DNA follows: TGTGCCAGCAGCTTCCCATCCGGGGTTAGCACAGATACGCAGTATTTT.

The chain employs TRBV4-2 and TRBJ2-6; a weak D match, TRBD2 (5 bases). Looked up from germline, CDR1 is LGHNA and CDR2 is YNFKEQ. This CDR3 contains 19 residues. Trimming took 0 bases from V and 0 from J, leaving 15 bases between them. The CDR3, as DNA: TGTGCCAGCAGCCAAGATACTTCGGGCGGGTACTCTGGGGCCAACGTCCTGACTTTC. It encodes CASSQDTSGGYSGANVLTF.

The chain recombines TRBV10-3 with TRBJ2-6; 12 nucleotides match TRBD2. Trimming removed 3 bases from V and 3 bases from J; junction bases left unmatched: 6. The CDR3 extends over 18 amino acids. CDR1 is ENHRY and CDR2 is SYGVKD in the germline V gene. The CDR3 loop is CAISDDTSGRRGANVLTF. CDR3 bases: TGTGCCATCAGTGATGACACTAGCGGGAGGCGTGGGGCCAACGTCCTGACTTTC.

This CDR3 is CASSEEIQNSPLHF. CDR3 coding DNA: TGTGCCAGCAGTGAAGAAATACAGAATTCACCCCTCCACTTT. This chain joins TRBV2 and TRBJ1-6; D is ambiguous. This CDR3 spans 14 amino acids. V gave up 1 base and J gave up 7 bases, with 8 bases separating them. CDR1 is SNHLY, CDR2 FYNNEI, per germline.

This sequence joins TRBV7-9 and TRBJ2-1; D may be TRBD2 (5 bases). Per germline, CDR1 SEHNR and CDR2 FQNEAQ (reference sequence). Trimming shortened V by 2 bases and J by 8 bases, and 10 bases separated the two germline ends. CDR3 length: 13 amino acids. The CDR3 region is CASSLPNGDEQFF. Written as DNA, the CDR3 is TGTGCCAGCAGCTTACCGAACGGGGATGAGCAGTTCTTC. Full variable domain (missing parts from reference TRBV7-9 and TRBJ2-1): DTGVSQNPRHKITKRGQNVTFRCDPISEHNRLYWYRQTLGQGPEFLTYFQNEAQLEKSRLLSDRFSAERPKGSFSTLEIQRTEQGDSAMYLCASSLPNGDEQFFGPGTRLTVL.

This clone was detected only once. The chain combines TRBV6-5 with TRBJ1-1, with D possibly being TRBD1 (6 bases). Germline values: CDR1 MNHEY, CDR2 SVGAGI. Trimming cost V 5 bases and J 3 bases, with 10 bases left between them. The CDR3 extends over 13 amino acids. This chain's CDR3 is CASSTQGHTEAFF. The CDR3 DNA sequence: TGTGCCAGCAGTACACAGGGACACACTGAAGCTTTCTTT.

The genes are TRBV6-5 and TRBJ2-7; maybe TRBD1 (6 bases). Germline CDR1 MNHEY, CDR2 SVGAGI. The CDR3 spans 16 residues. Trimming removed 0 bases from V and 2 bases from J, with 14 bases in between. The CDR3 sequence is CASSYSVGRGAYEQYF. The CDR3 coding sequence is TGTGCCAGCAGTTACTCGGTCGGCAGGGGAGCCTACGAGCAGTACTTC.

The CDR3 coding sequence is TGCGCCAGCAGCTATAAGGGACAGTCCTACGAGCAGTACTTC. Amino acid sequence: CASSYKGQSYEQYF. The chain combines TRBV5-1 with TRBJ2-7; 7 bases are a match to TRBD1. CDR3 length: 14 amino acids. Germline V lookup: CDR1 SGHRS, CDR2 YFSETQ. J was trimmed by 1 base and V by 3 bases; bases with no gene match: 4. Looking up the rest from reference TRBV5-1 and TRBJ2-7 gives the full variable domain: KAGVTQTPRYLIKTRGQQVTLSCSPISGHRSVSWYQQTPGQGLQFLFEYFSETQRNKGNFPGRFSGRQFSNSRSEMNVSTLELGDSALYLCASSYKGQSYEQYFGPGTRLTVT.